These T cell receptor beta chains were read from a single sample in a study of cytomegalovirus exposure and HLA in healthy donors. This table comes from immunoSEQ multiplex PCR, and its TCRdb copy is limited to in-frame clones, with some not included. The data hold about 130,000 clones, with 65% to 90% observed a single time. Sequences were obtained from PBMCs. Receptors originate from a woman aged 18-29 years in good health and CMV-seropositive. Each CDR3 is given with its conserved first and last residue. Each record gives: V gene, CDR3 protein.

V gene: TRBV28
CDR3 protein: CASSPGWGQQYF

V gene: TRBV9
CDR3 protein: CASSVEQDPYEQYF

V gene: TRBV13
CDR3 protein: CASSLSGTGLNSPLHF

V gene: TRBV5-5
CDR3 protein: CASSLGGGWETQYF

V gene: TRBV2
CDR3 protein: CASMSQGNQPQHF

V gene: TRBV2
CDR3 protein: CASTGGGGQYAEQYF

V gene: TRBV5-1
CDR3 protein: CASSLTQGGEQYF

V gene: TRBV6-6
CDR3 protein: CASSYGAAGGYTF

V gene: TRBV6-1
CDR3 protein: CASSESLAGAYEQYF

V gene: TRBV7-6
CDR3 protein: CASITGTIESDEQYF

V gene: TRBV6-4
CDR3 protein: CASSEMDRLQETQYF

V gene: TRBV7-6
CDR3 protein: CASSLGGSDEQFF

V gene: TRBV14
CDR3 protein: CASSPGTAACEQYF

V gene: TRBV27
CDR3 protein: CASSLTDPNYGYTF

V gene: TRBV18
CDR3 protein: CASSPPGQPPHTEAFF

V gene: TRBV2
CDR3 protein: CASYRGRGNSPLHF

V gene: TRBV19
CDR3 protein: CASNGDRGFANTGELFF

V gene: TRBV4-2
CDR3 protein: CASSHPQGGQETQYF

V gene: TRBV5-1
CDR3 protein: CASSSGLAGGYFNEQYF

V gene: TRBV5-5
CDR3 protein: CASTWDRRSYEQYF

V gene: TRBV6-5
CDR3 protein: CASSLAGGTDTQYF

V gene: TRBV5-4
CDR3 protein: CASSSTGLAGGTSSYEQYF

V gene: TRBV11-2
CDR3 protein: CASSYEGVLAEAFF

V gene: TRBV5-4
CDR3 protein: CASSAGTVEDRETQYF

V gene: TRBV7-6
CDR3 protein: CASSLTGRDQPQHF

V gene: TRBV2
CDR3 protein: CASSERLAGRNEQYF

V gene: TRBV19
CDR3 protein: CASSMTQNTGELFF

V gene: TRBV7-8
CDR3 protein: CASNRLAGGPTDTQYF

V gene: TRBV6-6
CDR3 protein: CASSTGMNTEAFF

V gene: TRBV29-1
CDR3 protein: CSVEESQGGQYF

V gene: TRBV6-1
CDR3 protein: CASSPRFRGGYTF

V gene: TRBV27
CDR3 protein: CASSPTGGYGYTF

V gene: TRBV30
CDR3 protein: CAWSVQQGATETQYF

V gene: TRBV19
CDR3 protein: CATAVVKEDTQYF

V gene: TRBV6-5
CDR3 protein: CASSYRLTGRNGYTF

V gene: TRBV28
CDR3 protein: CASSSRAGNQPQHF

V gene: TRBV5-1
CDR3 protein: CASSLGVGTGLNEQFF

V gene: TRBV25-1
CDR3 protein: CASSEGTDESQYF

V gene: TRBV30
CDR3 protein: CAWSVRGGGMRSNQPQHF

V gene: TRBV5-4
CDR3 protein: CASSLSGRGETQYF

V gene: TRBV27
CDR3 protein: CASSLLQGEEKLFF

V gene: TRBV28
CDR3 protein: CASSPPAGGRYEQFF

V gene: TRBV5-1
CDR3 protein: CASSLAGKSPLHF

V gene: TRBV20-1
CDR3 protein: CSADIGLAFF

V gene: TRBV7-2
CDR3 protein: CASSTRQGSPLHF

V gene: TRBV6-5
CDR3 protein: CASSTGRDEKLFF

V gene: TRBV5-1
CDR3 protein: CASSVPQGGNEQFF

V gene: TRBV7-6
CDR3 protein: CASSPASGGDEQYF

V gene: TRBV6-1
CDR3 protein: CANRGDSYEQYF

V gene: TRBV7-6
CDR3 protein: CASSSGQNEQYF

V gene: TRBV6-5
CDR3 protein: CASMARSVPDTQYF

V gene: TRBV6-4
CDR3 protein: CASSDSAGGNSPLHF

V gene: TRBV28
CDR3 protein: CASSRFAGGKSARNEQFF

V gene: TRBV27
CDR3 protein: CASGGRNSYEQYF

V gene: TRBV6-1
CDR3 protein: CASSKQGEFGDTQYF